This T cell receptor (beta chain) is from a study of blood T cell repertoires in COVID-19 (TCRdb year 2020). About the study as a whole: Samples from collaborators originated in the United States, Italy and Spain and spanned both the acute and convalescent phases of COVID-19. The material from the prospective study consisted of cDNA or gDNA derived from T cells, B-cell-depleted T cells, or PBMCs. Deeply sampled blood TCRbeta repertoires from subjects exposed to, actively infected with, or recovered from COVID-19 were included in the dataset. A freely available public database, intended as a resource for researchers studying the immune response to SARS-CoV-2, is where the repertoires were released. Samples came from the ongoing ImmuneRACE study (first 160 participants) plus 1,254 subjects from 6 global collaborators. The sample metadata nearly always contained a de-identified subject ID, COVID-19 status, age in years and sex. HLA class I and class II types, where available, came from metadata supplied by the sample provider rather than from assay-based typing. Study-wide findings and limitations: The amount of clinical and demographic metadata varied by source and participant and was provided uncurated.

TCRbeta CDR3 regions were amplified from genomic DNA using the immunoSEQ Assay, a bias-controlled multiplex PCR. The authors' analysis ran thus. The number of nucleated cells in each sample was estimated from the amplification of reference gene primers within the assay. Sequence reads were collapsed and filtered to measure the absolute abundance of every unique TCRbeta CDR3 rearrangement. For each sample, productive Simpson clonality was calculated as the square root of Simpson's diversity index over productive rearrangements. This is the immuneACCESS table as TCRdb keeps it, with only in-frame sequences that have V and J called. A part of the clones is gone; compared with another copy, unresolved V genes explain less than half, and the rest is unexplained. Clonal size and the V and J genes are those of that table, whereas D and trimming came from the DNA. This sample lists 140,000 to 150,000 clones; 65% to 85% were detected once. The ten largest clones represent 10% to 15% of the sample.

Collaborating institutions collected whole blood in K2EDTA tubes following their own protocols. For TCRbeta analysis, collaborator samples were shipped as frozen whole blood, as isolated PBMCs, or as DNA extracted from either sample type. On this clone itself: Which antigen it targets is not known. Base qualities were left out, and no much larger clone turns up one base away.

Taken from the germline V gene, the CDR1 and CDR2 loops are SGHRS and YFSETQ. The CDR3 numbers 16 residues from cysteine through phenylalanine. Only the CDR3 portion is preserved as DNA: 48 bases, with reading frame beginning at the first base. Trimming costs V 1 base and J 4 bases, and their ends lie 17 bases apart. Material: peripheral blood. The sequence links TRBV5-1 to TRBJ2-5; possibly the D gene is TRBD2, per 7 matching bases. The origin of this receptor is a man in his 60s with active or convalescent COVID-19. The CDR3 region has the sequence CASSLTGSGDRETQYF. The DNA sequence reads TGCGCCAGCAGCTTGACAGGGAGCGGGGATCGAGAGACCCAGTACTTC. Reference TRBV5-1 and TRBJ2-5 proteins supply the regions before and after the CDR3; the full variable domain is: KAGVTQTPRYLIKTRGQQVTLSCSPISGHRSVSWYQQTPGQGLQFLFEYFSETQRNKGNFPGRFSGRQFSNSRSEMNVSTLELGDSALYLCASSLTGSGDRETQYFGPGTRLLVL.